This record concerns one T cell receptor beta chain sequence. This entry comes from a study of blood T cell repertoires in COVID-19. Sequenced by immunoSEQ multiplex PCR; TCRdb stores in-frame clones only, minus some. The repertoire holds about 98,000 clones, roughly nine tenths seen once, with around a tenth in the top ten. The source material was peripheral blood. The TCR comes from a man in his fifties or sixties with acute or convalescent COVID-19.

The CDR3 DNA reads TGTGCCAGCAGTGGCGGGAGTACGTTGGAGCAGTACTTC. Protein sequence: CASSGGSTLEQYF. J is TRBJ2-7 and V is TRBV12-3 or TRBV12-4, with TRBD2 matching 7 bases. Germline trimming cut 5 bases from V and 7 bases from J; bases unmatched to any gene: 8. The CDR3 covers 13 residues.